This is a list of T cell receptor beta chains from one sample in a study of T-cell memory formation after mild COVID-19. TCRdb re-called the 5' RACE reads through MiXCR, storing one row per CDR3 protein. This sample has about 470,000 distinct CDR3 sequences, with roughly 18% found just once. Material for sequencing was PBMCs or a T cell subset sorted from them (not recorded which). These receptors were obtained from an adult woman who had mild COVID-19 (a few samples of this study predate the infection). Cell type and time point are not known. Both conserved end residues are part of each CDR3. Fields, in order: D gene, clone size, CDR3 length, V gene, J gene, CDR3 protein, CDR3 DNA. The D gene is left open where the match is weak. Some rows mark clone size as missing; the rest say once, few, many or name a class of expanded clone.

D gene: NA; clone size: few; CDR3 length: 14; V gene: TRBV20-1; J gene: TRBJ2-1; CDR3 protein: CSARDRGREKEQFF; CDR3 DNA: TGCAGTGCTAGAGATCGGGGCAGGGAAAAAGAGCAGTTCTTC
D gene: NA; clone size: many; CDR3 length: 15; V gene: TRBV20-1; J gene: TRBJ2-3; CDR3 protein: CSASHSIVITDTQYF; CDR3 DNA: TGCAGTGCTAGTCACTCGATCGTAATCACAGATACGCAGTATTTT
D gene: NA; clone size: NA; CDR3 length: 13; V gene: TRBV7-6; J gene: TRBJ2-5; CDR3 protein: CASSLRIQETQYF; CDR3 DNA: TGTGCCAGCAGCTTGCGAATCCAAGAGACCCAGTACTTC
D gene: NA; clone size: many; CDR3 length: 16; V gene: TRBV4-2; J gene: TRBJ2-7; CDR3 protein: CASSLPQGGSSGEQYF; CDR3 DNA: TGTGCCAGCAGCCTTCCCCAGGGGGGTAGCTCAGGCGAGCAGTACTTC
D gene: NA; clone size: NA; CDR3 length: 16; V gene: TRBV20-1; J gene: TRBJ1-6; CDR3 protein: CSARDQREGRDSPLHF; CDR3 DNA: TGCAGTGCTAGAGATCAGAGGGAGGGACGAGATTCACCCCTCCACTTT
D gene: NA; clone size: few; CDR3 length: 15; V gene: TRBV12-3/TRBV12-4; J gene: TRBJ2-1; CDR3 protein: CASRPDLSSYNEQFF; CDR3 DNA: TGTGCCAGCAGACCCGACCTCAGCTCCTACAATGAGCAGTTCTTC
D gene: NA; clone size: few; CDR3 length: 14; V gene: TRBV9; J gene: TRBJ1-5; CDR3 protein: CASSVAAGEQPQHF; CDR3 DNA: TGTGCCAGCAGCGTAGCCGCGGGCGAACAGCCCCAGCATTTT
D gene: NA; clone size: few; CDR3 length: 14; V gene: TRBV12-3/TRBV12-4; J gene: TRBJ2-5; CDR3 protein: CASALAPYGETQYF; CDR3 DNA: TGTGCCAGCGCCCTCGCCCCCTACGGAGAGACCCAGTACTTC
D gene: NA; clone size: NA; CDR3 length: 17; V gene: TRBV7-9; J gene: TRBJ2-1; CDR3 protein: CASSLAGGSYNYNEQFF; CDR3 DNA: TGTGCCAGCAGCTTAGCGGGAGGAAGCTACAACTACAATGAGCAGTTCTTC
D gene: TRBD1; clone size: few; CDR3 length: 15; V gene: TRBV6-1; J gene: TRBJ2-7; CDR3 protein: CASSEISTGYYEQYF; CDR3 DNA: TGTGCCAGCAGTGAAATCTCGACAGGGTACTACGAGCAGTACTTC
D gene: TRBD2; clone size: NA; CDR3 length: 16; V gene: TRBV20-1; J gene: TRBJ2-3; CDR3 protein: CSARDTAGGHTDTQYF; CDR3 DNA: TGCAGTGCTAGAGATACGGCGGGAGGACACACAGATACGCAGTATTTT
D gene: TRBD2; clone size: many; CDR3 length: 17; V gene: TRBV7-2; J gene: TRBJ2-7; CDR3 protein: CASSIRDLAGGPYEQYF; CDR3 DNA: TGTGCCAGCAGCATACGGGATCTAGCGGGAGGTCCCTACGAGCAGTACTTC
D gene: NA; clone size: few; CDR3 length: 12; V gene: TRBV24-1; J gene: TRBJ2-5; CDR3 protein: CATGGTGETQYF; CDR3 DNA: TGTGCCACGGGGGGGACAGGCGAGACCCAGTACTTC
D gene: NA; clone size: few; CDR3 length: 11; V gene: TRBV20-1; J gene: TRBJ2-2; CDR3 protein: CSARDLGELFF; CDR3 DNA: TGCAGTGCTAGAGATCTCGGGGAGCTGTTTTTT
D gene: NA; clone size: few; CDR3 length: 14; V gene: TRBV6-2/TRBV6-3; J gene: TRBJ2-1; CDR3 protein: CASSYDSLRDEQFF; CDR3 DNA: TGTGCCAGCAGTTACGATAGTCTAAGGGATGAGCAGTTCTTC
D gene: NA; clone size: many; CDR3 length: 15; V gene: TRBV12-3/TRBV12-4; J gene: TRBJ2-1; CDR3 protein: CASSLPQLSYNEQFF; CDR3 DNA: TGTGCCAGCAGTTTACCTCAACTCTCCTACAATGAGCAGTTCTTC
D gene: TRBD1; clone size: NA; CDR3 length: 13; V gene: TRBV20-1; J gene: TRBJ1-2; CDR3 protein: CSAPDRVRYGYTF; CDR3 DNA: TGCAGTGCTCCGGACAGGGTTAGGTATGGCTACACCTTC
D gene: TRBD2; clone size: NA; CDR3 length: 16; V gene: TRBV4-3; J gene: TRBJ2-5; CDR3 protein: CASSQDAGLAVATQYF; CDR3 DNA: TGCGCCAGCAGCCAAGATGCCGGACTAGCGGTAGCGACCCAGTACTTC
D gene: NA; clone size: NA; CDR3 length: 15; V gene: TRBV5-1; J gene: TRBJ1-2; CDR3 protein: CASSPDGGELYGYTF; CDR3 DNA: TGCGCCAGCAGCCCTGACGGCGGAGAACTCTATGGCTACACCTTC
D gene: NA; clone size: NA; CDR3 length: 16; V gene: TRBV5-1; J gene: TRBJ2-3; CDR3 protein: CASSLALGGGTDTQYF; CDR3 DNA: TGCGCCAGCAGCTTGGCCCTGGGCGGGGGCACAGATACGCAGTATTTT
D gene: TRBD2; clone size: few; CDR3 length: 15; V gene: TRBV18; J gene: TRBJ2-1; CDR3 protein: CASSPPLAVNNEQFF; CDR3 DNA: TGTGCCAGCTCACCACCACTAGCGGTGAACAATGAGCAGTTCTTC
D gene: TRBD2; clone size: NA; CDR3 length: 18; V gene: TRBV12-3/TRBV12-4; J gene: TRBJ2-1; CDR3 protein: CASSSPFLSGSGVNEQFF; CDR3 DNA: TGTGCCAGCAGTTCACCTTTTCTTAGCGGGAGTGGAGTCAATGAGCAGTTCTTC
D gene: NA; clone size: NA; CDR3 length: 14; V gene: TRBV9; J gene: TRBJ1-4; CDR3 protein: CASSSGDLNEKLFF; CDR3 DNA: TGTGCCAGCTCCTCGGGGGATCTTAATGAAAAACTGTTTTTT
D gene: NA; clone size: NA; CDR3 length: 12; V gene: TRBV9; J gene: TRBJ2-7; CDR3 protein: CASSVSGGEQYF; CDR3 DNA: TGTGCCAGCAGCGTATCTGGCGGCGAGCAGTACTTC
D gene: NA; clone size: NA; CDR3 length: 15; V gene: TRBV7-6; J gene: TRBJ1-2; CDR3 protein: CASSARGRGGYGYTF; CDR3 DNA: TGTGCCAGCAGCGCGCGGGGCAGGGGTGGCTATGGCTACACCTTC
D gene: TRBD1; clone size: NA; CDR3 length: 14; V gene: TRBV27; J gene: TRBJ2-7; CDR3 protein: CASSRQGSYYEQYF; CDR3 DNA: TGTGCCAGCAGTCGACAGGGTAGTTACTACGAGCAGTACTTC
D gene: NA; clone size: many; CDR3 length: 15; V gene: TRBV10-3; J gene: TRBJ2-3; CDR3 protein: CAISEGTGKTDTQYF; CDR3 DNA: TGTGCCATCAGTGAAGGGACCGGAAAAACCGATACGCAGTATTTT
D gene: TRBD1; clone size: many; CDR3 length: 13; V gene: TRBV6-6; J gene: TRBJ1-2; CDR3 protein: CASSRDRSYGYTF; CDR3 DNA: TGTGCCAGCAGTCGGGACAGGAGCTATGGCTACACCTTC
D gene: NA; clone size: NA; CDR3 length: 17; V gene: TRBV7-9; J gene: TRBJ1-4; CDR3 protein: CASSFGQGGTTNEKLFF; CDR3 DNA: TGTGCCAGCAGCTTTGGCCAAGGGGGGACAACTAATGAAAAACTGTTTTTT
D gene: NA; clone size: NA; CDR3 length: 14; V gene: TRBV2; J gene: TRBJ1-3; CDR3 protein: CASSYIASGNTIYF; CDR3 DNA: TGTGCCAGCAGTTACATTGCCTCTGGAAACACCATATATTTT
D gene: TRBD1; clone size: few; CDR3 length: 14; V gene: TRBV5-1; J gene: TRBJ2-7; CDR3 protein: CASSSGTGVHEQYF; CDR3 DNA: TGCGCCAGCAGCTCCGGGACAGGGGTCCACGAGCAGTACTTC
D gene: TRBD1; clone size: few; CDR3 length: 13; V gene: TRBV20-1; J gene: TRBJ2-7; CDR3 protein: CSCGQASSYEQYF; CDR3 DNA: TGCAGTTGCGGACAGGCGAGCTCCTACGAGCAGTACTTC
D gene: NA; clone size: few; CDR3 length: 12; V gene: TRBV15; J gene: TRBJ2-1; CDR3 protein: CATSNTPNEQFF; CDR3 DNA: TGTGCCACCAGCAACACCCCCAATGAGCAGTTCTTC
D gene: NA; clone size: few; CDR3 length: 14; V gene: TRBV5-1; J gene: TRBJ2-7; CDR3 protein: CASSQLQATHEQYF; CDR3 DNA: TGCGCCAGCAGCCAACTCCAGGCAACCCACGAGCAGTACTTC
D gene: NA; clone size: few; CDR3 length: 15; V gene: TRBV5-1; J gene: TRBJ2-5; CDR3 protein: CASSFYSLQDGTQYF; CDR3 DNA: TGCGCCAGCAGCTTTTACAGTCTCCAAGATGGGACCCAGTACTTC
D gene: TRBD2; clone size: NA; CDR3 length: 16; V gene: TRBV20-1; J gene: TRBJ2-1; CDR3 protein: CSARDDDAGGVNEQFF; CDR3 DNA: TGCAGTGCTAGAGATGACGACGCGGGAGGGGTTAATGAGCAGTTCTTC
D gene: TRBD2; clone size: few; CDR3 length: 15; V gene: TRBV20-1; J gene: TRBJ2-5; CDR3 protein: CSARGLAGREETQYF; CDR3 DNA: TGCAGTGCTAGGGGACTAGCGGGGCGGGAAGAGACCCAGTACTTC
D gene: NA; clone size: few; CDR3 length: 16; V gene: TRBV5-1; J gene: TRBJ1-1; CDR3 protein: CASTPQYGHPNTEAFF; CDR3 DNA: TGCGCCAGCACGCCCCAATACGGGCATCCGAACACTGAAGCTTTCTTT
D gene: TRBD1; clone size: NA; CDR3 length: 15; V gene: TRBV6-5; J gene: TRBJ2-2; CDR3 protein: CASRPTGTNTGELFF; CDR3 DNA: TGTGCCAGCAGACCGACAGGGACCAACACCGGGGAGCTGTTTTTT
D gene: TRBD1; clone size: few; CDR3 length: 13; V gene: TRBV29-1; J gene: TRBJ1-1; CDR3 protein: CSVRTGWDTEAFF; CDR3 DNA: TGCAGCGTCCGGACAGGGTGGGACACTGAAGCTTTCTTT
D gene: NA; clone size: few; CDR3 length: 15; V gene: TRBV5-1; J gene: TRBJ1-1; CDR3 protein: CASKESGSVNTEAFF; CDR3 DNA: TGCGCCAGCAAGGAGTCGGGGTCCGTAAACACTGAAGCTTTCTTT
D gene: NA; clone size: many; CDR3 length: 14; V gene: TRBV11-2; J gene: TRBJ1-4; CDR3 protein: CASSFDPPSEKLFF; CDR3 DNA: TGTGCCAGCAGCTTCGATCCTCCATCTGAAAAACTGTTTTTT
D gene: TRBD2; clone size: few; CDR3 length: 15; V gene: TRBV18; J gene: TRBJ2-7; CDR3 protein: CASSGRLAGSDEQYF; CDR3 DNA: TGTGCCAGCTCGGGGAGACTAGCGGGAAGCGACGAGCAGTACTTC